This T cell receptor (beta chain) was observed in a study of blood T cell repertoires in COVID-19 (dated by TCRdb to between 2020 and 2021). In the study overall: The collaborator samples originated in the United States, Italy and Spain and spanned the acute and convalescent phases of COVID-19. A de-identified subject ID, COVID-19 status, age in years and sex were almost always included in the sample metadata. Subjects who had been exposed to COVID-19, were actively infected with it, or had recovered from it provided the deeply sampled blood TCRbeta repertoires that made up the dataset. A freely available public database, intended as a resource for researchers studying the immune response to SARS-CoV-2, is where the repertoires were released. Where available, HLA class I and class II types were taken from metadata supplied by the sample provider and were not determined by assay-based typing. The samples were drawn from the first 160 participants of the ongoing ImmuneRACE study and from some 1,300 subjects provided by 6 global collaborators. The prospective study material was composed of cDNA or gDNA derived from T cells, B-cell-depleted T cells, or PBMCs.

V is trimmed back by 2 bases and J by 0 bases, and the junction contains 7 bases that no gene match accounts for. CDR1 and CDR2 are read off the germline V gene (reference sequence) as GTSNPN and SVGIG. The CDR3 contains 17 residues, cysteine and phenylalanine counted. Only CDR3 DNA remains: 51 bases, in frame from the first base. The immunoSEQ Assay, a bias-controlled multiplex PCR, was used to amplify TCRbeta CDR3 regions from genomic DNA. Concerning the study's data processing: The number of nucleated cells in each sample was estimated by amplification of reference gene primers within the assay. Sequence reads were collapsed and filtered to measure the absolute abundance of every unique TCRbeta CDR3 rearrangement. For each sample, productive Simpson clonality was calculated by taking the square root of Simpson's diversity index across productive rearrangements. In its TCRdb copy, this immuneACCESS table keeps in-frame sequences only and misses some clones. Where compared with another copy, unresolved V genes explain less than half of these, and the others have no known cause. V, J and clone size were drawn from that table, and D and trimming were deduced from the DNA. Within this sample are some 50,000 clones, with 80% to 90% of them counted one time only. Clones ranked in the top ten supply 9.2% of the sample.

As regards this clone: What this receptor recognizes is not known. Base quality data are lacking; no much larger clone is found one base away.

The study at large found these results: Clinical and demographic metadata were provided uncurated, with the amount varying by source and participant.

Whole blood was collected in K2EDTA tubes by collaborating institutions according to the institutions' own protocols. For TCRbeta analysis, collaborators shipped samples in one of three forms: frozen whole blood, isolated PBMCs, or DNA extracted from either of those sample types. Sequencing used peripheral blood. Recombination linked TRBV30 to TRBJ2-6; 7 bases in the junction line up with TRBD2. This sequence was found in a human donor in a cohort sampled during active COVID-19. The DNA is as follows: TGTGCCTGGAGTCCGGGAGGAATCAGCTCTGGGGCCAACGTCCTGACTTTC. Its product reads: CAWSPGGISSGANVLTF.